This TCR beta chain derives from a study of blood T cell repertoires in COVID-19. Study context: From the United States, Italy and Spain came samples of acute and convalescent COVID-19.

This study enrolled people aged roughly 18 to 90 from about two dozen US geographic areas. Which cohort a participant joined came from the clinical history participants gave. Authors' data handling: Estimation of nucleated cell counts relied on the amplification of reference gene primers. This table comes from immunoSEQ multiplex PCR, and its TCRdb copy is limited to in-frame clones, with some not included. V and J calls plus clone size are reproduced from that table; the DNA served to infer D and trimming. Of 250,000 to 350,000 clones in the sample, roughly 90% were seen once. Input material: PBMCs or T cells enriched from blood (not recorded which). This sequence originates from a woman aged 45-60 years who had been exposed to COVID-19.

The DNA for the CDR3 is TGTGCCAGCAGCCGACGGACAGGGGGAAACACTGAAGCTTTCTTT. Translated: CASSRRTGGNTEAFF. V gene TRBV13 combines with J gene TRBJ1-1; TRBD1 aligns across 10 bases. The CDR3 sequence is 15 residues long. Trimming at V came to 5 bases and at J to 2 bases, leaving 5 bases not matched to a gene. Per the germline V gene, CDR1 is PRHDT and CDR2 is FYEKMQ (reference sequence).